This T cell receptor beta chain was observed in a study of T-cell memory formation after mild COVID-19. Study-level points and caveats: Among contracting clones, CD4+ were mainly CM/EM and CD8+ enriched in EMRA. Pre-infection memory held some responding clones, suggesting pre-existing cross-reactive T cells responded.

Via MiXCR, TCRdb re-called the 5' RACE reads, giving one row per CDR3 protein. The table lists about 270,000 distinct CDR3 sequences, about 16% of them singletons, with roughly 25% in the top ten. The germline V gene encodes CDR1 SGHRS and CDR2 YFSETQ. Deletions cut 1 base from V and 1 base from J, with 12 bases between. The CDR3 runs 15 residues. As concerns this clonotype: What it binds is not known.

Sequencing used PBMCs or a T cell subset sorted from them (not recorded which). The receptor comes from a man between 18 and 29 years old who had mild COVID-19 (a few samples of this study predate the infection). Cell type and time point are not known. V usage is TRBV5-1 and J usage is TRBJ2-7, with D uncertain. In nucleotides, the CDR3 is TGCGCCAGCAGCTTGACCCCCGGGTTTTCCTACGAGCAGTACTTC. Amino acids: CASSLTPGFSYEQYF.